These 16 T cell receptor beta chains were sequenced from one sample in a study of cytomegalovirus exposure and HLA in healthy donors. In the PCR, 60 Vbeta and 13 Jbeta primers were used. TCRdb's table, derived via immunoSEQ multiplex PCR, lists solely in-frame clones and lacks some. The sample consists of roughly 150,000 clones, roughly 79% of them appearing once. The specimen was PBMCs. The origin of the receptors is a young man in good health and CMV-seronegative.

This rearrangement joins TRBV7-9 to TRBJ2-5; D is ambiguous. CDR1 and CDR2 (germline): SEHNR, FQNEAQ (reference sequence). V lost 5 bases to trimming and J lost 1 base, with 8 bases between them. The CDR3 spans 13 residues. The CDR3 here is CASSATTQETQYF. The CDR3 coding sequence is TGTGCCAGCAGCGCCACTACCCAAGAGACCCAGTACTTC. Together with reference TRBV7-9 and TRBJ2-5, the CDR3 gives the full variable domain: DTGVSQNPRHKITKRGQNVTFRCDPISEHNRLYWYRQTLGQGPEFLTYFQNEAQLEKSRLLSDRFSAERPKGSFSTLEIQRTEQGDSAMYLCASSATTQETQYFGPGTRLLVL.

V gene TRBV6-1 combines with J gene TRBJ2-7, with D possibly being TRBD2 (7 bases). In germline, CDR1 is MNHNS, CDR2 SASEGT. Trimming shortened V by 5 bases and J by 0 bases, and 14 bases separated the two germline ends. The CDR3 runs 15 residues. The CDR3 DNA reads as TGTGCCAGCAGTTCGGGGGGCACGAGCTCCTACGAGCAGTACTTC. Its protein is CASSSGGTSSYEQYF.

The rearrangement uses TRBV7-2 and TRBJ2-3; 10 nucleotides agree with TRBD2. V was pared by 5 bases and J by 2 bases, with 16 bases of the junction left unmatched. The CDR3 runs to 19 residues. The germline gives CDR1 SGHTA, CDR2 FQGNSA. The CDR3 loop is CASSPGLASPTTDTDTQYF. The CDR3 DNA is TGTGCCAGCAGCCCGGGACTAGCGTCCCCCACCACGGACACAGATACGCAGTATTTT.

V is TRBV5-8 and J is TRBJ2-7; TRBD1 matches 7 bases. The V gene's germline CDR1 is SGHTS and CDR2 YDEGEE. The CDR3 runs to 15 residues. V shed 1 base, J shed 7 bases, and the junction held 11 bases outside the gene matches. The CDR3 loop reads CASSLRQGVFFEQYF. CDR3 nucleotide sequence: TGTGCCAGCAGCTTGAGGCAGGGGGTCTTTTTTGAGCAGTACTTC.

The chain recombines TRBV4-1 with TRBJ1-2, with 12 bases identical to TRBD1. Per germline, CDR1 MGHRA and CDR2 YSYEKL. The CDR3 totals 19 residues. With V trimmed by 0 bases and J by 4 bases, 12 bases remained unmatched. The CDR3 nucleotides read TGCGCCAGCAGCCAAGAGGCCGGGACAGGGGGCAATTTTATCTATGGCTACACCTTC. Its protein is CASSQEAGTGGNFIYGYTF.

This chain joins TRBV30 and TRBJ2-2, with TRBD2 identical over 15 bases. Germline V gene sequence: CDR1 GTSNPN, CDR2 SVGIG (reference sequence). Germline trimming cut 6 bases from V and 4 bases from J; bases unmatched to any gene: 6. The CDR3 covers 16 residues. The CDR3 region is CACRTSGGEVTGELFF. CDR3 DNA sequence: TGTGCCTGCCGGACTAGCGGGGGGGAGGTCACCGGGGAGCTGTTTTTT. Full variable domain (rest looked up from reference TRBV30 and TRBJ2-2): SQTIHQWPATLVQPVGSPLSLECTVEGTSNPNLYWYRQAAGRGLQLLFYSVGIGQISSEVPQNLSASRPQDRQFILSSKKLLLSDSGFYLCACRTSGGEVTGELFFGEGSRLTVL.

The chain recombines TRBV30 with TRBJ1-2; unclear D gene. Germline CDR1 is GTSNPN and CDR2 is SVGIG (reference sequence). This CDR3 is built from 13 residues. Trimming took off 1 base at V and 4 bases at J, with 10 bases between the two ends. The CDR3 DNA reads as TGTGCCTGGAGTGGGTTGGCACCCTATGGCTACACCTTC. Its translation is CAWSGLAPYGYTF.

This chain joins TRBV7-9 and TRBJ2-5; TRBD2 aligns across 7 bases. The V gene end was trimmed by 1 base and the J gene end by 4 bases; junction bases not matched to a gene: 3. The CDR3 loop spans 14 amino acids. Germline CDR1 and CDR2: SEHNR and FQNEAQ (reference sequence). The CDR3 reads CASSLGTSAETQYF. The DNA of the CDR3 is TGTGCCAGCAGCTTAGGTACTAGCGCAGAGACCCAGTACTTC. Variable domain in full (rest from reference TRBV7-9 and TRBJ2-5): DTGVSQNPRHKITKRGQNVTFRCDPISEHNRLYWYRQTLGQGPEFLTYFQNEAQLEKSRLLSDRFSAERPKGSFSTLEIQRTEQGDSAMYLCASSLGTSAETQYFGPGTRLLVL.

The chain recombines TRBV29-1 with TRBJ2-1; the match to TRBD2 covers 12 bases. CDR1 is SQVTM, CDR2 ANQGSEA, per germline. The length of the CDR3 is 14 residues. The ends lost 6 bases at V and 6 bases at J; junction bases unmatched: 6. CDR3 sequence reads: CSVASGGAPNEQFF. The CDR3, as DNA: TGCAGCGTGGCTAGCGGGGGGGCCCCCAATGAGCAGTTCTTC.

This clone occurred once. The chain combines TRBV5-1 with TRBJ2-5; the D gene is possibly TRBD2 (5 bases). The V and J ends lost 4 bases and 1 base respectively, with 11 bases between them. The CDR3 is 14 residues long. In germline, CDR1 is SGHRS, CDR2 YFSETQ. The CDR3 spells CASSPVDFQETQYF. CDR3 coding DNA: TGCGCCAGCAGCCCGGTGGACTTCCAAGAGACCCAGTACTTC.

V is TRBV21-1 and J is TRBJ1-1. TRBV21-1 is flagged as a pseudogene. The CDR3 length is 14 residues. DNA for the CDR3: TGTGCCAGCAGCAAATTAGGGAGGGGAGGAGAAGCTTTCTTT. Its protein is CASSKLGRGGEAFF.

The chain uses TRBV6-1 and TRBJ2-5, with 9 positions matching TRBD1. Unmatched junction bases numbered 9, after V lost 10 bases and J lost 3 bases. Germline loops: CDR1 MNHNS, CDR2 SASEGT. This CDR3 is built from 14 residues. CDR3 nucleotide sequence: TGTGCCATCAACCCACGGGACAGGGAAGAGACCCAGTACTTC. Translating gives CAINPRDREETQYF.

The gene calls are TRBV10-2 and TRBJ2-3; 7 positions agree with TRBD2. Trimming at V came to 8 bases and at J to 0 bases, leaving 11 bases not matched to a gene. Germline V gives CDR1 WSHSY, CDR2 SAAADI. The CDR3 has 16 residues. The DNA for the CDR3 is TGCGCCAGCGACCGCGGCGGGAGACTGAGCACAGATACGCAGTATTTT. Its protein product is CASDRGGRLSTDTQYF.

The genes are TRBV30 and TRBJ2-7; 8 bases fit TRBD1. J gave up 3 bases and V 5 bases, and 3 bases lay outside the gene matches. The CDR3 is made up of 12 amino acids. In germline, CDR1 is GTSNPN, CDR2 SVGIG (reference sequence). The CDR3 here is CAWGQGGYEQYF. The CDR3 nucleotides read TGTGCCTGGGGACAGGGAGGCTACGAGCAGTACTTC.

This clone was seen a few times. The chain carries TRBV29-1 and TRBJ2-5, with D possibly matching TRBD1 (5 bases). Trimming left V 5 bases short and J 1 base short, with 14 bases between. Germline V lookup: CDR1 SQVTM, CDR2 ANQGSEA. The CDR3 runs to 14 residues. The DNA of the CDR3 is TGCAGCGTTACCCCCGGCAGGGTCCAAGAGACCCAGTACTTC. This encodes CSVTPGRVQETQYF.

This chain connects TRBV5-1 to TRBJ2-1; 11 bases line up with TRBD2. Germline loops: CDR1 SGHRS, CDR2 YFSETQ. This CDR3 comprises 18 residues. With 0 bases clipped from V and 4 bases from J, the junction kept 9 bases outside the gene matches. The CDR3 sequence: CASSLERLAGGSYNEQFF. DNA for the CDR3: TGCGCCAGCAGCTTGGAAAGGTTAGCGGGAGGGAGTTACAATGAGCAGTTCTTC.